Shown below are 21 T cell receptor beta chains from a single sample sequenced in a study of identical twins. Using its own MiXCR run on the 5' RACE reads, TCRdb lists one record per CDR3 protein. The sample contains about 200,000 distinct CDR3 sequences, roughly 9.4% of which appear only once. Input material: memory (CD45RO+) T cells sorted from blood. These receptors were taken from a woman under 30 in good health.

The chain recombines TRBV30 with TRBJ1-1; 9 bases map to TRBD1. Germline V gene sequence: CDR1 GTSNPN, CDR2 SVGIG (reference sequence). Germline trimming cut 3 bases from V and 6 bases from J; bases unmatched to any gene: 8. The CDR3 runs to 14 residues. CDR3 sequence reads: CAWSTLGQGSEAFF. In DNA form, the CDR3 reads TGTGCCTGGAGCACTCTTGGACAGGGGTCTGAAGCTTTCTTT.

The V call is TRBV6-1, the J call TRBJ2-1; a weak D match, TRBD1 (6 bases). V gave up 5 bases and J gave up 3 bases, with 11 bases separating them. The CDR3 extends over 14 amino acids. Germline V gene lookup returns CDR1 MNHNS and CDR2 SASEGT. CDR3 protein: CASSPGTFYNEQFF. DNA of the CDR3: TGTGCCAGCAGTCCCGGGACATTCTACAATGAGCAGTTCTTC.

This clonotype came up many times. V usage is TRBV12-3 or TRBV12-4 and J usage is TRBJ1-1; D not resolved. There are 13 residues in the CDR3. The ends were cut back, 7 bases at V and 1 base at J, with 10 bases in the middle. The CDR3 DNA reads TGTGCCAGCAAGTCCCGGTCGAACACTGAAGCTTTCTTT. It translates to CASKSRSNTEAFF.

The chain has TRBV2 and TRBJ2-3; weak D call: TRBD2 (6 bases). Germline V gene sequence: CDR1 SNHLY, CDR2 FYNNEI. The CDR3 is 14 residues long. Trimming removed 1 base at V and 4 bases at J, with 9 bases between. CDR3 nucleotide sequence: TGTGCCAGCAGTGAAGGTACGGGAGCAGATACGCAGTATTTT. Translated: CASSEGTGADTQYF. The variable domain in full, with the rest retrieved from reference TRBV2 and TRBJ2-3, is EPEVTQTPSHQVTQMGQEVILRCVPISNHLYFYWYRQILGQKVEFLVSFYNNEISEKSEIFDDQFSVERPDGSNFTLKIRSTKLEDSAMYFCASSEGTGADTQYFGPGTRLTVL.

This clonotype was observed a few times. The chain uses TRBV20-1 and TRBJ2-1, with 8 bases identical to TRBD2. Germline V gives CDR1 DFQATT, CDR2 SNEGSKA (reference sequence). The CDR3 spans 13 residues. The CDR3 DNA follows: TGCAGCGGGGGGGGAGGGCCCTACAATGAGCAGTTCTTC. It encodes CSGGGGPYNEQFF.

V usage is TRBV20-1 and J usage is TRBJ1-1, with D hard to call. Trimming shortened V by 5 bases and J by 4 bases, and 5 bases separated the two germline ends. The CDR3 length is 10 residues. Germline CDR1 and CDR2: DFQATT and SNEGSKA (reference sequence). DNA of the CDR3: TGCAGTGCTCTCATCACTGAAGCTTTCTTT. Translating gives CSALITEAFF.

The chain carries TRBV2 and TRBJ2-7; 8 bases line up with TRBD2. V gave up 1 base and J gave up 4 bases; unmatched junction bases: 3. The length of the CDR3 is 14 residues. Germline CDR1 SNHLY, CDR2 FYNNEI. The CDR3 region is CASSEDGRAYEQYF. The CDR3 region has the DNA TGTGCCAGCAGTGAAGACGGGAGGGCATACGAGCAGTACTTC.

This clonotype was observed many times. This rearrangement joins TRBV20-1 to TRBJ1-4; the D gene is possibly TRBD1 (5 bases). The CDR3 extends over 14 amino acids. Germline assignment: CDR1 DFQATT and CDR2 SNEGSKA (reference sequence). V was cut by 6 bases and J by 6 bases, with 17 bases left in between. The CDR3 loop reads CSAGGGAGDEKLFF. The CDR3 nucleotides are TGCAGTGCGGGCGGCGGGGCCGGGGATGAAAAACTGTTTTTT.

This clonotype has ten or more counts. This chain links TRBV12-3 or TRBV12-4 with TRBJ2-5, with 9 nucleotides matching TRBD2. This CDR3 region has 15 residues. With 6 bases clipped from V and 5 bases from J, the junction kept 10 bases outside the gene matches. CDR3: CASSLNLAGTETQYF. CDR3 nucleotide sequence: TGTGCCAGCAGCTTAAACCTAGCGGGGACGGAGACCCAGTACTTC.

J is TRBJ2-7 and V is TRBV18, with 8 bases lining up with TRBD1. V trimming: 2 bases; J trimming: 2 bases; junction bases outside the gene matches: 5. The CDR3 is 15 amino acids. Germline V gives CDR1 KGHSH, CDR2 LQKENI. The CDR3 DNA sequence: TGTGCCAGCTCACCATACTCAGGGGGCCCCTACGAGCAGTACTTC. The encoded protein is CASSPYSGGPYEQYF.

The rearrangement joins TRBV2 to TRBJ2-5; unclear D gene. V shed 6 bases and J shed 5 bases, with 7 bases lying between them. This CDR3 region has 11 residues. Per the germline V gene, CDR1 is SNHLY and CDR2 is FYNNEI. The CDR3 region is CASRSWETQYF. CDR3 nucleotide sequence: TGTGCCAGCAGGTCGTGGGAGACCCAGTACTTC.

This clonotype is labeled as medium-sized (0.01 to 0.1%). The chain's CDR3 is CASSRTQGTIQYF. For the CDR3, the DNA is TGTGCCAGCAGCCGGACCCAGGGAACCATTCAGTACTTC. V gene TRBV12-3 or TRBV12-4 combines with J gene TRBJ2-4; the D gene is possibly TRBD1 (5 bases). The length of the CDR3 is 13 residues. Trimming shortened V by 6 bases and J by 9 bases, and 15 bases separated the two germline ends.

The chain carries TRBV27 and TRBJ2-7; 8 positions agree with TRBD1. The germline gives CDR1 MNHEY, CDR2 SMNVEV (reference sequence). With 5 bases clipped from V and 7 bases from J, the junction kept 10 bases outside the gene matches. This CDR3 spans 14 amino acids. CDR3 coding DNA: TGTGCCAGCAGTCTTGGGACAGGAGCTACAGAGCAGTACTTC. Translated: CASSLGTGATEQYF.

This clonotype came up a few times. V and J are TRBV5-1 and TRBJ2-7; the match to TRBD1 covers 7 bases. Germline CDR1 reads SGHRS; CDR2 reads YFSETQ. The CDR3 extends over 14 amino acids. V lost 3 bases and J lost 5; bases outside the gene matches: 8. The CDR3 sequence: CASSSNRGSDEQYF. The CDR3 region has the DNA TGCGCCAGCAGCTCAAACAGGGGTTCCGACGAGCAGTACTTC.

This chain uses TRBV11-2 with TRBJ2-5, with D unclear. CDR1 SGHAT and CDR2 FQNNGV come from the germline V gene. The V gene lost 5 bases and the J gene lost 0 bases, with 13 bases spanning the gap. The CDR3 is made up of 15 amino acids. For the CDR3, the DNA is TGTGCCAGCAGCCCCAAAAGGTTCGACCAAGAGACCCAGTACTTC. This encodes CASSPKRFDQETQYF.

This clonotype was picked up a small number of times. The CDR3 DNA reads TGCAGTGCTGCCGGGACAGGGTCGGGCACCGGGGAGCTGTTTTTT. Its translation: CSAAGTGSGTGELFF. This rearrangement joins TRBV20-1 to TRBJ2-2, with 9 positions matching TRBD1. The CDR3 extends over 15 amino acids. V shed 5 bases, J shed 4 bases, and the junction held 8 bases outside the gene matches. CDR1 and CDR2 from the germline V gene are DFQATT and SNEGSKA (reference sequence).

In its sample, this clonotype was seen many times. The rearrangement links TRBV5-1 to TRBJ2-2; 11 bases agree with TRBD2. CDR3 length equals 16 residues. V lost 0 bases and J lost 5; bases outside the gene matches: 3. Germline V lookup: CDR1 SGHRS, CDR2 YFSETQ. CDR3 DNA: TGCGCCAGCAGCTTGGTAACTAGCGGGAGAACCGGGGAGCTGTTTTTT. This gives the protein CASSLVTSGRTGELFF.

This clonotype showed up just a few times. The CDR3 is CASSLYSNTEAFF. The DNA of the CDR3 is TGTGCCAGCAGTTTATATTCGAACACTGAAGCTTTCTTT. This chain links TRBV12-3 or TRBV12-4 with TRBJ1-1; D is undetermined. Trimming pared 2 bases from V and 1 base from J, leaving 5 bases between. The CDR3 contains 13 residues.

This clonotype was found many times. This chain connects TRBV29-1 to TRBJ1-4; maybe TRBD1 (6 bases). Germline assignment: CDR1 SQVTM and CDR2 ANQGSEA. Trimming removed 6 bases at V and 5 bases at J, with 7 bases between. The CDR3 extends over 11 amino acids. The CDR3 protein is CSVGQNEKLFF. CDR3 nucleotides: TGCAGCGTAGGACAGAATGAAAAACTGTTTTTT.

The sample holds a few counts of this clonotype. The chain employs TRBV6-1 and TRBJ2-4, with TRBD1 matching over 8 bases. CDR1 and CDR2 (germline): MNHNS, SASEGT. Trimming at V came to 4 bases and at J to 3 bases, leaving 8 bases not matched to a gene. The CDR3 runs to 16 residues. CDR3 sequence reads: CASSGKTGVGKNIQYF. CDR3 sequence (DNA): TGTGCCAGCAGTGGGAAGACAGGGGTCGGCAAAAACATTCAGTACTTC.

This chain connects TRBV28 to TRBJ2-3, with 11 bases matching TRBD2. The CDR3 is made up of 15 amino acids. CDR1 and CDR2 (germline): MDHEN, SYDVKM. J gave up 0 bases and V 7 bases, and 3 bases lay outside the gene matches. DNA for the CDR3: TGTGCCAGCATACTAGCGGGGGCTAGCACAGATACGCAGTATTTT. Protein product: CASILAGASTDTQYF.